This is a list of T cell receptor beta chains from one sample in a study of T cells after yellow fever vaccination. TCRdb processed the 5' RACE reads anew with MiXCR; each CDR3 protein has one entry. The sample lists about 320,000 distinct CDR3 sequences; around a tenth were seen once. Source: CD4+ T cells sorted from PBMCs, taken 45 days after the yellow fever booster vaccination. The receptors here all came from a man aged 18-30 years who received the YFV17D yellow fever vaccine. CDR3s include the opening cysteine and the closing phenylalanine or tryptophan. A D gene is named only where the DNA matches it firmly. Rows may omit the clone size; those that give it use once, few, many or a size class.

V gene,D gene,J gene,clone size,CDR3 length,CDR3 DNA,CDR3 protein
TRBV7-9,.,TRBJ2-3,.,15,TGTGCCAGCAGCTTTCCGGGGGCTGACACAGATACGCAGTATTTT,CASSFPGADTDTQYF
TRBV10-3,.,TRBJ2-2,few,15,TGTGCCATCGGCGGCCGGATTATTAATACCGGGGAGCTGTTTTTT,CAIGGRIINTGELFF
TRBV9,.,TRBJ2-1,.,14,TGTGCCAGCAGCGTATCCGGGGGCTTTCGTGAGCAGTTCTTC,CASSVSGGFREQFF
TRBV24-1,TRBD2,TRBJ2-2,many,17,TGTGCCACCAGGAGACTAGCGGGGGGACTGAACACCGGGGAGCTGTTTTTT,CATRRLAGGLNTGELFF
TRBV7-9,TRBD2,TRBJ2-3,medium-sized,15,TGTGCCAGCACCTTGGGGACTAGCGGGAGGCATACGCAGTATTTT,CASTLGTSGRHTQYF
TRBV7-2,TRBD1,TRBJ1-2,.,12,TGTGCCAGCAGCTTACAACAGGGGGGCTACACCTTC,CASSLQQGGYTF
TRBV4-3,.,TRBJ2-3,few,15,TGCGCCAGCAGCCAAGACTACAGGGTGGGAGATACGCAGTATTTT,CASSQDYRVGDTQYF
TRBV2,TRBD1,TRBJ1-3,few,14,TGTGCCAGCAGTGAAGGGACAGGGGGAAACACCATATATTTT,CASSEGTGGNTIYF
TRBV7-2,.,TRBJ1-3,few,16,TGTGCCAGCAGCTCTGCGGTGGCAGCCTCTGGAAACACCATATATTTT,CASSSAVAASGNTIYF
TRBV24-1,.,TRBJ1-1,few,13,TGTGCCACCATGGCGACATCGAACACTGAAGCTTTCTTT,CATMATSNTEAFF
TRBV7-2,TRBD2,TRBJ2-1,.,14,TGTGCCAGCAGCTCAACAGCGGGGGGGTATGAGCAGTTCTTC,CASSSTAGGYEQFF
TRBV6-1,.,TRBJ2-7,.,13,TGTGCCAGCAGAGGGGACTCCCTATACGAGCAGTACTTC,CASRGDSLYEQYF
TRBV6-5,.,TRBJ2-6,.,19,TGTGCCAGCAGTTACAAACCGTCAGGCGCCCGCTCTGGGGCCAACGTCCTGACTTTC,CASSYKPSGARSGANVLTF
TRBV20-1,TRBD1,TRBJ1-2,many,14,TGCAGTGCTAGCCGGGGGACAGGGGGGGCTGGCTACACCTTC,CSASRGTGGAGYTF
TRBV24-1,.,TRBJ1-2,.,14,TGTGCCACCAGTGACCCGGGACGGAACTATGGCTACACCTTC,CATSDPGRNYGYTF
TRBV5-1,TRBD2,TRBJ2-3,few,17,TGCGCCAGCAGCTTTACTACGGGGGGGCCGATCAAAGATACGCAGTATTTT,CASSFTTGGPIKDTQYF
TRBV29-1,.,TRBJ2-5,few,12,TGCAGCGTTGTTTCAGGGTATGGGACCCAGTACTTC,CSVVSGYGTQYF
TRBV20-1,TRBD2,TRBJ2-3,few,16,TGCAGTGCCTGTTCAACTAGCGGGGGGGCAACAGATACGCAGTATTTT,CSACSTSGGATDTQYF
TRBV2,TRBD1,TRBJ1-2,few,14,TGTGCCAGCAGTTATCGGACAGGCTTCGGAGTCCACACCTTC,CASSYRTGFGVHTF
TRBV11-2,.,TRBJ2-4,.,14,TGTGCCAGCAGCTTAATGACCAGGCGGAACATTCAGTACTTC,CASSLMTRRNIQYF
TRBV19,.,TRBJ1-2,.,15,TGTGCCAGTAGTGGACCCCCGGCCGGGGACTATGGCTACACCTTC,CASSGPPAGDYGYTF
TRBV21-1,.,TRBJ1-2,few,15,TGTGCCAGTTGGAGAGGGGCACACCACAGCTATGGCTACACCTTC,CASWRGAHHSYGYTF
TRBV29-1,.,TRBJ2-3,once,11,TGCAGCGTTGACCTGGCAGATACGCAGTATTTT,CSVDLADTQYF
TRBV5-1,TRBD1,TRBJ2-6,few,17,TGCGCCAGCAGCTTGACAGGGGCCCTCTCTGGGGCCAACGTCCTGACTTTC,CASSLTGALSGANVLTF
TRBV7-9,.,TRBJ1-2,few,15,TGTGCCAGCAGCCCAGCGGCCAAATTGGGTCCGGGCTACACCTTC,CASSPAAKLGPGYTF
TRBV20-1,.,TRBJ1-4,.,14,TGCAGTGCTCCGCCCCTTTACGGGAATGAAAAACTGTTTTTT,CSAPPLYGNEKLFF
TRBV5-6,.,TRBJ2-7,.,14,TGTGCCAGCAGCTTGTTTGGGGATCCGTACGAGCAGTACTTC,CASSLFGDPYEQYF
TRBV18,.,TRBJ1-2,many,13,TGTGCCAGCTCACCAGGGAGGTTAAGTGGCTACACCTTC,CASSPGRLSGYTF
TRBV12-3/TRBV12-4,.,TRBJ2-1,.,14,TGTGCCAGCAGTCTCCCGCAGGGTCGAAATGAGCAGTTCTTC,CASSLPQGRNEQFF
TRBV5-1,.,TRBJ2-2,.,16,TGCGCCAGCAGCCTAGACCCTAGCGATGGCACCGGGGAGCTGTTTTTT,CASSLDPSDGTGELFF
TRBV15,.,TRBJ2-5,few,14,TGTGCCACCAGCAGAGATAGGGGAGGCGAGACCCAGTACTTC,CATSRDRGGETQYF
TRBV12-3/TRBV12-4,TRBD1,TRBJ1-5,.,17,TGTGCCAGCGGGCGGACAGGCCCAGGGTATAGCAATCAGCCCCAGCATTTT,CASGRTGPGYSNQPQHF
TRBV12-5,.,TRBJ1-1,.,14,TGTGCTAGTGGTTCTGGTCGGGGAGTTACTGAAGCTTTCTTT,CASGSGRGVTEAFF
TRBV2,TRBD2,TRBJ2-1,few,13,TGTGCCATTAGCGGGGAGCCCTACAATGAGCAGTTCTTC,CAISGEPYNEQFF
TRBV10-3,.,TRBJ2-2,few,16,TGTGCCATCCACCCTGGCGGGACGTCGAACACCGGGGAGCTGTTTTTT,CAIHPGGTSNTGELFF
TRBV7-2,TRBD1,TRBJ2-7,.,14,TGTGCCAGCAGCTTAGAGTCAGGGGGCGGCGAGCAGTACTTC,CASSLESGGGEQYF
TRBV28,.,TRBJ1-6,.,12,TGTGCCAGCAGTTTGTCCTATTCACCCCTCCACTTT,CASSLSYSPLHF
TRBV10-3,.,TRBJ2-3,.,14,TGTGCCATCAAGAGGGGGGGTGGCACAGATACGCAGTATTTT,CAIKRGGGTDTQYF
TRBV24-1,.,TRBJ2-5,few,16,TGTGCCACCAGTCCGACGAGGTGGGCAGGGGAAGAGACCCAGTACTTC,CATSPTRWAGEETQYF
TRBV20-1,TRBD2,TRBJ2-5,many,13,TGCAGTGCTAGGTCGGGGGGGACTGGGGACCAGTACTTC,CSARSGGTGDQYF
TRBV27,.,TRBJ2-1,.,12,TGTGCCAGCAGTCGGATCGCAAATGAGCAGTTCTTC,CASSRIANEQFF
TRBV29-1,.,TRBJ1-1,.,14,TGCAGCGTGGCACAAGGGATTAAGGGGACTGAAGCTTTCTTT,CSVAQGIKGTEAFF
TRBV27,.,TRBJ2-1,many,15,TGTGCCAGCAGTTTAGCAGCACCTTACTACAATGAGCAGTTCTTC,CASSLAAPYYNEQFF
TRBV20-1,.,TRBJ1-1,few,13,TGCAGTGCCTTCGGAGGGGGGGACACTGAAGCTTTCTTT,CSAFGGGDTEAFF
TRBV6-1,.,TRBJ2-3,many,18,TGTGCCAGCAGTGCCTACTTTCCTTCTCCCACGGGCACAGATACGCAGTATTTT,CASSAYFPSPTGTDTQYF
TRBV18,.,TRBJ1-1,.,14,TGTGCCAGCTCACCACCGGTCCCGAACACTGAAGCTTTCTTT,CASSPPVPNTEAFF
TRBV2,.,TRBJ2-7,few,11,TGTGCCGGGACCGGGGCCTACGAGCAGTACTTC,CAGTGAYEQYF
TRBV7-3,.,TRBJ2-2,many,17,TGTGCCAGCGGCCCCTGGGACGGCGGGTCGAACACCGGGGAGCTGTTTTTT,CASGPWDGGSNTGELFF
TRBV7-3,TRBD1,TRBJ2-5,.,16,TGTGCCAGCAGCTTAGTCGGGACAGGGGGAAAAGAGACCCAGTACTTC,CASSLVGTGGKETQYF
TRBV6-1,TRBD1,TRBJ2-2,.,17,TGTGCCAGCAGTCCCCTCCGGAGACAGGGGGTCACCGGGGAGCTGTTTTTT,CASSPLRRQGVTGELFF
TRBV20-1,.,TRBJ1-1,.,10,TGCAGTGCTAGGCCGGATAGAGCTTTCTTT,CSARPDRAFF
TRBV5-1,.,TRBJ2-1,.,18,TGCGCCAGCAGCTACACCTTGGGAGGGCGGGGGACAAACAATGAGCAGTTCTTC,CASSYTLGGRGTNNEQFF
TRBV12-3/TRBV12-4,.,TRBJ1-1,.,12,TGTGCCAGCGCTTTTAGGAACACTGAAGCTTTCTTT,CASAFRNTEAFF
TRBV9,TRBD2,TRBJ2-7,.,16,TGTGCCAGCAGCGTAGGAGGGACTAGCGGGGTCTACGAGCAGTACTTC,CASSVGGTSGVYEQYF
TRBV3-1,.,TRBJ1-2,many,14,TGTGCCAGCAGCCAAGGAATCGATAACTATGGCTACACCTTC,CASSQGIDNYGYTF
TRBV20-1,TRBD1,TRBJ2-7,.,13,TGCAGTTCCCAGGGACAGGGGCCCTACGAGCAGTACTTC,CSSQGQGPYEQYF
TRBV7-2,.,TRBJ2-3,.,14,TGTGCCAGCAGCTTGCGCCCTGCGGCAGATACGCAGTATTTT,CASSLRPAADTQYF
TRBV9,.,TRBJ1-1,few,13,TGTGCCAGCAGCGCGGCTGGGAACACTGAAGCTTTCTTT,CASSAAGNTEAFF
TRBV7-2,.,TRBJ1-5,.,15,TGTGCCAGCAGCTTAGTAAGGGGTCAGGATCAGCCCCAGCATTTT,CASSLVRGQDQPQHF
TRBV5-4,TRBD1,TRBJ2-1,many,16,TGTGCCAGCAGTTCCCTATCCGGGACAGGGGTGGATGAGCAGTTCTTC,CASSSLSGTGVDEQFF